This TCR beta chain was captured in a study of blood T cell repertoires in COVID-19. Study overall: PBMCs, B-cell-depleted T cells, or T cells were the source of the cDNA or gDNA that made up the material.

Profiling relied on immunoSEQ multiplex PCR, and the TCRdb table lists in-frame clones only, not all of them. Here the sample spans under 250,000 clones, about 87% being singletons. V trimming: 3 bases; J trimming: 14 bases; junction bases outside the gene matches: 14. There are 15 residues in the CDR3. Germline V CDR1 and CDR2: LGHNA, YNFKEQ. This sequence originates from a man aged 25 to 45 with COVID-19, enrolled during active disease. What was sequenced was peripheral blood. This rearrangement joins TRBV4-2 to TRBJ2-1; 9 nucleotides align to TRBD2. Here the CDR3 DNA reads TGTGCCAGCAGCCAGGGCCCCGGGACTAGCAATCCCAAGTTCTTC. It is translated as CASSQGPGTSNPKFF.